Below are 14 T cell receptor beta chains sequenced from a single sample in a study of T cell responses to AZD1222 COVID-19 vaccine. Generated by immunoSEQ multiplex PCR, the TCRdb table keeps only in-frame clones and is missing some. The sample lists approximately 120,000 clones, roughly 86% occurring once. Material: peripheral blood, obtained on day 0 of AZD1222 vaccination. These receptors were obtained from an adult in good health.

The chain uses TRBV11-2 and TRBJ1-6; no clear D gene. From germline, CDR1 is SGHAT and CDR2 FQNNGV. The V end lost 2 bases, the J end lost 0 bases, and 8 bases lay between the germline ends. This CDR3 region has 16 residues. The DNA for the CDR3 is TGTGCCAGCAGCTTAACGATGAGCTCCTATAATTCACCCCTCCACTTT. It is translated as CASSLTMSSYNSPLHF.

CDR3 sequence reads: CASSVENRGKLSGANVLTF. Written as DNA, the CDR3 is TGTGCCAGCAGCGTAGAGAACAGGGGGAAACTCTCTGGGGCCAACGTCCTGACTTTC. The V and J genes are TRBV9 and TRBJ2-6; 8 bases are a match to TRBD1. Per germline, CDR1 SGDLS and CDR2 YYNGEE. The CDR3 runs to 19 residues. V shed 0 bases and J 0 bases; nucleotides not matched to a gene: 8.

V gene TRBV27 combines with J gene TRBJ1-2; a possible D gene is TRBD1 (5 bases). The CDR3 sequence is 11 residues long. The germline V gene encodes CDR1 MNHEY and CDR2 SMNVEV (reference sequence). V was cut by 5 bases and J by 8 bases, with 9 bases left in between. CDR3 in amino acids: CASSQGGGYTF. As DNA, the CDR3 is TGTGCCAGCAGTCAGGGTGGAGGCTACACCTTC.

The sample holds a few counts of this clone. The chain combines TRBV19 with TRBJ1-2, with D possibly being TRBD1 (5 bases). The length of the CDR3 is 12 residues. Per the germline V gene, CDR1 is LNHDA and CDR2 is SQIVND (reference sequence). V was clipped by 9 bases and J by 4 bases, with 12 bases between them. The CDR3 DNA follows: TGTGCCAGCCAGGACGGGGCCTATGGCTACACCTTC. Translating it yields CASQDGAYGYTF.

J is TRBJ1-6 and V is TRBV27; D might be TRBD1 (6 bases). The V and J ends lost 7 bases and 2 bases respectively, with 12 bases between them. Germline V gene lookup returns CDR1 MNHEY and CDR2 SMNVEV (reference sequence). The length of the CDR3 is 15 residues. CDR3 coding DNA: TGTGCCAGCAACAGGGTCGGTACCTATAATTCACCCCTCCACTTT. Amino acids: CASNRVGTYNSPLHF.

This clone was seen once. The chain couples TRBV30 to TRBJ2-7, with 9 bases that match TRBD1. J gave up 3 bases and V 3 bases, and 9 bases lay outside the gene matches. Germline V lookup: CDR1 GTSNPN, CDR2 SVGIG (reference sequence). CDR3 length: 15 amino acids. CDR3 sequence reads: CAWRDTGTGSYEQYF. Written as DNA, the CDR3 is TGTGCCTGGAGGGATACCGGGACAGGGAGCTACGAGCAGTACTTC.

This chain links TRBV14 with TRBJ2-7; the D is unclear. The CDR3 totals 11 residues. V was pared by 1 base and J by 7 bases, with 5 bases between. Per germline, CDR1 SGHDN and CDR2 FVKESK. As DNA, the CDR3 is TGTGCCAGCAGCCAAGGGGCTGAGCAGTACTTC. Encoded protein: CASSQGAEQYF. Drawing the rest from reference TRBV14 and TRBJ2-7, the complete variable domain is EAGVTQFPSHSVIEKGQTVTLRCDPISGHDNLYWYRRVMGKEIKFLLHFVKESKQDESGMPNNRFLAERTGGTYSTLKVQPAELEDSGVYFCASSQGAEQYFGPGTRLTVT.

This clone appeared once. This chain links TRBV27 with TRBJ1-4, with D uncertain. V was cut by 6 bases and J by 8 bases, with 13 bases left in between. The CDR3 runs 13 residues. Germline loops: CDR1 MNHEY, CDR2 SMNVEV (reference sequence). The CDR3: CASSGSTGEKLFF. CDR3 bases: TGTGCCAGCAGCGGGTCAACTGGAGAAAAACTGTTTTTT.

J is TRBJ2-7 and V is TRBV18; the D gene is possibly TRBD1 (6 bases). There are 15 residues in the CDR3. From germline, CDR1 is KGHSH and CDR2 LQKENI. The germline V and J ends were trimmed by 3 bases and 0 bases, with 12 bases remaining between them. CDR3 bases: TGTGCCAGCTCACCTACCCGACAGGACTCCTACGAGCAGTACTTC. As protein: CASSPTRQDSYEQYF.

This chain links TRBV9 with TRBJ2-1, with TRBD2 identical over 9 bases. V lost 4 bases, J lost 3 bases, and 11 bases stayed unmatched. The CDR3 sequence is 17 residues long. Germline assignment: CDR1 SGDLS and CDR2 YYNGEE. The CDR3 reads CASSSAPASGIYNEQFF. CDR3 bases: TGTGCCAGCAGCTCAGCCCCCGCTAGCGGGATCTACAATGAGCAGTTCTTC.

This rearrangement joins TRBV4-3 to TRBJ1-3; TRBD1 matches at 8 bases. The CDR3 runs to 15 residues. Germline CDR1 is LGHNA and CDR2 is YSLEER. The junction had 4 bases not matched to a gene; V was cut back by 3 bases and J by 3 bases. This CDR3 reads CASSQTDRDGNTIYF. The CDR3 DNA reads TGCGCCAGCAGCCAGACGGACAGGGATGGAAACACCATATATTTT.

The chain carries TRBV5-4 and TRBJ2-5; unclear D gene. Deletions cut 0 bases from V and 5 bases from J, with 5 bases between. The CDR3 runs 12 residues. Per germline, CDR1 SGHNT and CDR2 YYREEE (reference sequence). CDR3 residues: CASSLEAETQYF. DNA for the CDR3: TGTGCCAGCAGCTTGGAGGCGGAGACCCAGTACTTC.

The chain links TRBV2 to TRBJ1-2; 7 nucleotides agree with TRBD1. J lost 6 bases, V lost 5 bases, and 6 bases had no gene match. Germline CDR1 SNHLY, CDR2 FYNNEI. CDR3 size: 13 residues. The CDR3 loop reads CASSPEQGHGYTF. CDR3 bases: TGTGCCAGCAGTCCCGAACAGGGGCATGGCTACACCTTC.

This chain joins TRBV29-1 and TRBJ2-3; D may be TRBD2 (5 bases). The CDR3 sequence is 13 residues long. Trimming took off 7 bases at V and 1 base at J, with 12 bases between the two ends. Germline assignment: CDR1 SQVTM and CDR2 ANQGSEA. For the CDR3, the DNA is TGCAGCGCTCCAACTAGTGGCACAGATACGCAGTATTTT. The encoded protein is CSAPTSGTDTQYF.